The rows below give T cell receptor beta chains drawn from one sample of a study of molecular identifiers for immune sequencing clone quantification. TCRdb redid the calling of the PCR reads with MiXCR, one entry per CDR3 protein. The sample records some 320,000 distinct CDR3 sequences, 24% being singletons. The sequenced material came from naive CD8+ T cells from blood, with Jurkat cell RNA spiked in. These receptor sequences come from a human donor in good health. Some libraries in this study had Jurkat cell RNA spiked in. The CDR3 runs from the conserved cysteine through the conserved F or W. Fields, in order: D gene, J gene, V gene, clone size, CDR3 DNA, CDR3 protein. D genes are given only for firm matches. Clone sizes are given selectively: once, few, many, or a class where the clone is expanded.

D gene: TRBD1; J gene: TRBJ1-1; V gene: TRBV5-4; clone size: NA; CDR3 DNA: TGTGCCAGCAGCTTGGTTTTAGGGACAGGGATGAACACTGAAGCTTTCTTT; CDR3 protein: CASSLVLGTGMNTEAFF
D gene: TRBD2; J gene: TRBJ2-3; V gene: TRBV11-2; clone size: NA; CDR3 DNA: TGTGCCAGCAGCTTAGATCTTCTGGCGGGGGGTAGCACAGATACGCAGTATTTT; CDR3 protein: CASSLDLLAGGSTDTQYF
D gene: TRBD2; J gene: TRBJ2-3; V gene: TRBV6-1; clone size: many; CDR3 DNA: TGTGCCAGCAGGGAAGCGGGATTTGGCACAGATACGCAGTATTTT; CDR3 protein: CASREAGFGTDTQYF
D gene: TRBD2; J gene: TRBJ2-7; V gene: TRBV29-1; clone size: NA; CDR3 DNA: TGCAGCGTTCTACGGGGACTAGCGGGATTCTACGAGCAGTACTTC; CDR3 protein: CSVLRGLAGFYEQYF
D gene: NA; J gene: TRBJ2-1; V gene: TRBV7-2; clone size: NA; CDR3 DNA: TGTGCCAGCAGCCCAGGGACTGAGTTCTACGAGCAGTTCTTC; CDR3 protein: CASSPGTEFYEQFF
D gene: TRBD2; J gene: TRBJ2-1; V gene: TRBV30; clone size: few; CDR3 DNA: TGTGCCTGGAGTGCGGGGGGGCAAGGTGAGCAGTTCTTC; CDR3 protein: CAWSAGGQGEQFF
D gene: NA; J gene: TRBJ2-3; V gene: TRBV28; clone size: many; CDR3 DNA: TGTGCCAGCAGTCCCCCTCCCGTAGGAGATACGCAGTATTTT; CDR3 protein: CASSPPPVGDTQYF
D gene: NA; J gene: TRBJ1-1; V gene: TRBV2; clone size: NA; CDR3 DNA: TGTGCCAGCAGTGTAGTGGCGGGGGGGCCACGGGACACTGAAGCTTTCTTT; CDR3 protein: CASSVVAGGPRDTEAFF
D gene: NA; J gene: TRBJ2-7; V gene: TRBV10-3; clone size: many; CDR3 DNA: TGTGCCATCAGTGACAGTGACGAGCAGTACTTC; CDR3 protein: CAISDSDEQYF
D gene: NA; J gene: TRBJ2-2; V gene: TRBV6-6; clone size: many; CDR3 DNA: TGTGCCAGCATCTTGATGTGGGGGGCAAGCACCGGGGAGCTGTTTTTT; CDR3 protein: CASILMWGASTGELFF
D gene: NA; J gene: TRBJ2-3; V gene: TRBV7-8; clone size: many; CDR3 DNA: TGTGCCAGCAGCTTAGCCAGGGGGGCAGGCAGCCCTAGCACAGATACGCAGTATTTT; CDR3 protein: CASSLARGAGSPSTDTQYF
D gene: NA; J gene: TRBJ2-5; V gene: TRBV12-5; clone size: NA; CDR3 DNA: TGTGCTAGTGGTCCAGGGAGGCAAGAGACCCAGTACTTC; CDR3 protein: CASGPGRQETQYF
D gene: NA; J gene: TRBJ2-5; V gene: TRBV30; clone size: NA; CDR3 DNA: TGTGCCTGGAGTCAGCCCGAAGAGACCCAGTACTTC; CDR3 protein: CAWSQPEETQYF
D gene: NA; J gene: TRBJ2-3; V gene: TRBV24-1; clone size: few; CDR3 DNA: TGTGCCACCAGTGCCCGACAGGAGGGGGTTGGGGTTACGCAGTATTTT; CDR3 protein: CATSARQEGVGVTQYF
D gene: TRBD2; J gene: TRBJ2-3; V gene: TRBV20-1; clone size: NA; CDR3 DNA: TGCAGTGCTAGAGATTCCCCGAGACTAGCGGCTAGCACAGATACGCAGTATTTT; CDR3 protein: CSARDSPRLAASTDTQYF
D gene: NA; J gene: TRBJ2-3; V gene: TRBV9; clone size: many; CDR3 DNA: TGTGCCAGCAGCCCTGGGGCGGCGTCCACAGATACGCAGTATTTT; CDR3 protein: CASSPGAASTDTQYF
D gene: TRBD1; J gene: TRBJ1-5; V gene: TRBV20-1; clone size: few; CDR3 DNA: TGCAGTGCTAGTCTCGGGACAGGGGGAAACCAGCCCCAGCATTTT; CDR3 protein: CSASLGTGGNQPQHF
D gene: TRBD1; J gene: TRBJ2-7; V gene: TRBV30; clone size: NA; CDR3 DNA: TGTGCCTGGAGTCTACCCCCCGGGACAGGGCGAGAGCGGTACTTC; CDR3 protein: CAWSLPPGTGRERYF
D gene: TRBD2; J gene: TRBJ2-3; V gene: TRBV7-9; clone size: many; CDR3 DNA: TGTGCCAGCAGCCCGCTAGCGGGGGAAACAGATACGCAGTATTTT; CDR3 protein: CASSPLAGETDTQYF
D gene: NA; J gene: TRBJ2-7; V gene: TRBV5-6; clone size: many; CDR3 DNA: TGTGCCAGCAGCGCCGGGCACTCCGAGCAGTACTTC; CDR3 protein: CASSAGHSEQYF
D gene: NA; J gene: TRBJ1-2; V gene: TRBV7-9; clone size: NA; CDR3 DNA: TGTGCCAGCAGCCCTGTGGGGGGCGCTGACTATGGCTACACCTTC; CDR3 protein: CASSPVGGADYGYTF
D gene: TRBD1; J gene: TRBJ2-5; V gene: TRBV7-9; clone size: NA; CDR3 DNA: TGTGCCAGCAGCTTAGAGACAGGGGGCGAAGCGACCCAGTACTTC; CDR3 protein: CASSLETGGEATQYF
D gene: NA; J gene: TRBJ2-7; V gene: TRBV19; clone size: NA; CDR3 DNA: TGTGCCAGTAGTATAGTAGAAGGTTCCGAGCAGTACTTC; CDR3 protein: CASSIVEGSEQYF
D gene: TRBD1; J gene: TRBJ1-1; V gene: TRBV7-9; clone size: many; CDR3 DNA: TGTGCCAGCAGCCTCCCCGACCGGACAGGGCCAGCTTTCTTT; CDR3 protein: CASSLPDRTGPAFF
D gene: NA; J gene: TRBJ2-3; V gene: TRBV7-9; clone size: NA; CDR3 DNA: TGTGCCAGCAGCTTTCTAATCAAGGGAGGGGGCTACACAGATACGCAGTATTTT; CDR3 protein: CASSFLIKGGGYTDTQYF
D gene: NA; J gene: TRBJ2-7; V gene: TRBV4-1; clone size: few; CDR3 DNA: TGCGCCAGCAGCCACGGGTCGGAATTCTCCACCTACGAGCAGTACTTC; CDR3 protein: CASSHGSEFSTYEQYF
D gene: TRBD1; J gene: TRBJ2-6; V gene: TRBV18; clone size: NA; CDR3 DNA: TGTGCCAGCTCCACCGGGACAGGGCCCTCTGGGGCCAACGTCCTGACTTTC; CDR3 protein: CASSTGTGPSGANVLTF
D gene: TRBD1; J gene: TRBJ1-6; V gene: TRBV7-6; clone size: NA; CDR3 DNA: TGTACCAGCAGCTCGGGACAGCCGTATAATTCACCCCTCCACTTT; CDR3 protein: CTSSSGQPYNSPLHF
D gene: TRBD1; J gene: TRBJ2-5; V gene: TRBV6-5; clone size: few; CDR3 DNA: TGTGCCAGCAGCCAGATACCGGGACAGCAAGAGACCCAGTACTTC; CDR3 protein: CASSQIPGQQETQYF
D gene: TRBD1; J gene: TRBJ2-5; V gene: TRBV3-1; clone size: NA; CDR3 DNA: TGTGCCAGCAGCCCCAAGATATCAGGGGGCCGACAAGAGACCCAGTACTTC; CDR3 protein: CASSPKISGGRQETQYF
D gene: NA; J gene: TRBJ1-5; V gene: TRBV5-6; clone size: NA; CDR3 DNA: TGTGCCAGCAGCTTGGCCAGTAGCAATCAGCCCCAGCATTTT; CDR3 protein: CASSLASSNQPQHF
D gene: TRBD2; J gene: TRBJ2-7; V gene: TRBV7-9; clone size: NA; CDR3 DNA: TGTATCAGCAGTCTTACACGGACTAGCAACGAGCAGTACTTC; CDR3 protein: CISSLTRTSNEQYF
D gene: TRBD1; J gene: TRBJ1-6; V gene: TRBV12-3/TRBV12-4; clone size: many; CDR3 DNA: TGTGCCAGCTCCCCAGGGGGTTCACCCCTCCACTTT; CDR3 protein: CASSPGGSPLHF
D gene: NA; J gene: TRBJ2-1; V gene: TRBV7-9; clone size: few; CDR3 DNA: TGTGCCAGCAGTTCCATTCGACTAGACAATGAGCAGTTCTTC; CDR3 protein: CASSSIRLDNEQFF
D gene: NA; J gene: TRBJ1-1; V gene: TRBV9; clone size: NA; CDR3 DNA: TGTGCCAGCAGCGTAGGTGGACCGAACACTGAAGCTTTCTTT; CDR3 protein: CASSVGGPNTEAFF
D gene: TRBD2; J gene: TRBJ2-2; V gene: TRBV7-3; clone size: NA; CDR3 DNA: TGTGCCAGCAGCCACGGACGGGGGGGCGCTTTGCAGACACGAACTTTAACCGGGGAGCTGTTTTTT; CDR3 protein: CASSHGRGGALQTRTLTGELFF
D gene: NA; J gene: TRBJ2-7; V gene: TRBV21-1; clone size: many; CDR3 DNA: TGTGCCAGCAGCAAAGTATCCCGGCACCCCGACGGGGACGAGCAGTACTTC; CDR3 protein: CASSKVSRHPDGDEQYF